This T cell receptor (beta chain) was sequenced during a study of early T cells in non-severe SARS-CoV-2 infection (dated by TCRdb to 2020 to 2023). Background on the whole study: Because TCR sequencing relied on bulk RNA taken from unsorted whole blood, pairing of alpha and beta chains was not possible.

The paper as a whole reports these results and caveats: VDJdb matching was skewed toward anti-spike CD8 responses and likely underestimated virus-specific expansions, missing private and CD4 specificities.

The library was obtained by 5' RACE. The sequencer listed for this sample is NextSeq 500. The TCR library protocol attached unique molecular identifiers to individual cDNA molecules to correct for sequencing error and PCR bias. Both TCR alpha and beta chains were sequenced, and tight co-correlation was observed between alpha and beta sequence abundances in each sample. On the authors' methods: Decombinator V4 was used to perform V gene, J gene and CDR3 annotation of TCR sequences. TCRs were defined as expanded if a significant change between any two time points was detected under a Poisson model with p below 0.0001. Abundances of TCRs were expressed as counts per million after normalisation to the total number of TCRs sequenced in each sample. MAIT TCRs were defined by TRAV1-2 paired with TRAJ12, TRAJ20 or TRAJ33, and iNKT TCRs by TRAV10 paired with TRAJ18. VDJdb, accessed 1 November 2021, was searched for CMV, EBV and SARS-CoV-2 annotated TCRs, excluding TCRs annotated for multiple antigens. TCRdb trimmed public reads at Q25 via fastp, called clones via MiXCR and kept in-frame beta chains. Records with the same CDR3 protein are collapsed into one entry carrying the most frequent genes and DNA. TCRdb's processing, not the authors' own work, is the source of the V and J calls. This sample holds 79,000 or so distinct CDR3 sequences; roughly 12% were observed only once. 1.1% of the sample rests with the top ten.

About this clonotype itself: Its antigen target is currently unknown. Base qualities are not provided; no much larger clone lies one nucleotide away.

From the cysteine up to the phenylalanine, the CDR3 has a length of 16 residues. Just the 48-base CDR3 DNA is kept, in frame starting at base 1. V is clipped by 6 bases and J by 4 bases, and the sequence between their germline boundaries is 16 bases long. The study was a case-control design nested within a healthcare worker cohort in London, UK, with weekly nasopharyngeal swab PCR tests and blood sampling. Healthcare workers were recruited between 23 and 31 March 2020, during the week of the UK lockdown, and were followed weekly for up to roughly 16 weeks. The chain employs TRBV12-3 or TRBV12-4 and TRBJ2-6; too little of a D gene remains to name it. The sample consisted of whole blood. This receptor was identified in an adult who was a healthcare worker with PCR-confirmed SARS-CoV-2 infection or an uninfected control (not recorded which). The base sequence is TGTGCCAGCAGACCTTTAACGATCTTGGGGGCCAACGTCCTGACTTTC. Translated, it reads CASRPLTILGANVLTF.